This T cell receptor beta chain emerged from a study of blood T cell repertoires in COVID-19. Overall study context: T cells, B-cell-depleted T cells, or PBMCs supplied cDNA or gDNA.

Cohort allocation depended upon clinical history that participants reported. The recovered donors of Cohort 3 showed two negative PCRs, clearance, or symptom resolution. Measured with immunoSEQ multiplex PCR; TCRdb has only the in-frame clones, and not every one. In the table there are some 170,000 clones, approximately 82% of which are singletons. The CDR3 sequence is 15 residues long. J gave up 6 bases and V 2 bases, and 4 bases lay outside the gene matches. Germline lookup yields CDR1 MNHNS and CDR2 SASEGT. This clone turned up a few times. Sample: PBMCs or T cells enriched from blood (not recorded which). The TCR sequence derives from a woman aged 50 to 65 who had recovered from COVID-19. This sequence joins TRBV6-1 and TRBJ1-6; 7 bases are shared with TRBD1. CDR3 region: CASSEHRGPNSPLHF. The CDR3 nucleotides read TGTGCCAGCAGTGAACACAGGGGCCCTAATTCACCCCTCCACTTT.